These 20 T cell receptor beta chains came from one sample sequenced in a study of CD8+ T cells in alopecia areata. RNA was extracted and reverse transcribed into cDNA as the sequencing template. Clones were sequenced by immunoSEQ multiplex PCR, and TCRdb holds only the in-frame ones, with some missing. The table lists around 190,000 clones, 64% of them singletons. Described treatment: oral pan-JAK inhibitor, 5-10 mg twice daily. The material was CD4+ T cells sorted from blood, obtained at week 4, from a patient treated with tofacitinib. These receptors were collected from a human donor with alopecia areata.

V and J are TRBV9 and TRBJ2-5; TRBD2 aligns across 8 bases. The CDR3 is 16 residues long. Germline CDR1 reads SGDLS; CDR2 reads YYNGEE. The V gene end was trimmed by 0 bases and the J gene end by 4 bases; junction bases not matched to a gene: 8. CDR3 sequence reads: CASSVAGGPPPETQYF. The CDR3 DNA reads TGTGCCAGCAGCGTAGCGGGGGGGCCCCCTCCAGAGACCCAGTACTTC.

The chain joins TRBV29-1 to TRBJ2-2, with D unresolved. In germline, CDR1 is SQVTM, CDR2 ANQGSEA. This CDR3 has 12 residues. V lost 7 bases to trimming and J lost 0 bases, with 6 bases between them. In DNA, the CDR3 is TGCAGCGGACGGTCGAACACCGGGGAGCTGTTTTTT. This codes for CSGRSNTGELFF.

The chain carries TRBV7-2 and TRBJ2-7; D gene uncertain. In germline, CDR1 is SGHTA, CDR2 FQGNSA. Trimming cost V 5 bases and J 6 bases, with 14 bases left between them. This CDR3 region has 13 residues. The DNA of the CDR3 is TGTGCCAGCAGCGAAGCAGTCTACGGCGAGCAGTACTTC. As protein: CASSEAVYGEQYF.

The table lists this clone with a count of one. CDR3 sequence reads: CASSQPGTGGGYGYTF. The CDR3, as DNA: TGCGCCAGCAGCCAGCCGGGGACAGGGGGCGGCTATGGCTACACCTTC. The chain recombines TRBV4-1 with TRBJ1-2, with TRBD1 identical over 12 bases. There are 16 residues in the CDR3. J was trimmed by 4 bases and V by 3 bases; bases with no gene match: 6. Germline values: CDR1 MGHRA, CDR2 YSYEKL.

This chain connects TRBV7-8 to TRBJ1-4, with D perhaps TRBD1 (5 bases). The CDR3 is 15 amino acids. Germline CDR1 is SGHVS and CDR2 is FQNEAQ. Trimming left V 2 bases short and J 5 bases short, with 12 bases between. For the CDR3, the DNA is TGTGCCAGCAGCTTAATCAGGGCCTCCAATGAAAAACTGTTTTTT. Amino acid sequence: CASSLIRASNEKLFF.

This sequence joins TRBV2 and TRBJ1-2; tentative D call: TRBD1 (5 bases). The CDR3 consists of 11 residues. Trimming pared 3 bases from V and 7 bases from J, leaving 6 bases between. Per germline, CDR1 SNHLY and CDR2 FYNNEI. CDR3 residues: CASSDQGGYTF. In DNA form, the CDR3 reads TGTGCCAGCAGTGACCAGGGTGGCTACACCTTC.

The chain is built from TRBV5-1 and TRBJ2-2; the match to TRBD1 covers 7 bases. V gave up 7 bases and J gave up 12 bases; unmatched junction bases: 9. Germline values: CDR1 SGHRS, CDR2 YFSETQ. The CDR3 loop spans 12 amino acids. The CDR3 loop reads CASAEPTGKLFF. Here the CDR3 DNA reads TGCGCCAGCGCTGAACCGACAGGGAAGCTGTTTTTT.

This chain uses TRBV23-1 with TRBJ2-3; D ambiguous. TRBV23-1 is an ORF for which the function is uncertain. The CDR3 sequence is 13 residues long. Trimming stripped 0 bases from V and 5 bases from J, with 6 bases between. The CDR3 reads CASSQSELDTQYF. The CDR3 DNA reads TGCGCCAGCAGTCAATCGGAGCTAGATACGCAGTATTTT.

The CDR3 sequence: CSVEAMETQYF. The CDR3 coding sequence is TGCAGCGTTGAAGCCATGGAGACCCAGTACTTC. The chain is built from TRBV29-1 and TRBJ2-5; no firm D call. The CDR3 sequence is 11 residues long. With 1 base removed from V and 5 bases from J, the gap between germline ends came to 5 bases. CDR1 and CDR2 from the germline V gene are SQVTM and ANQGSEA. Based on the CDR3 plus reference TRBV29-1 and TRBJ2-5, the full variable domain is SAVISQKPSRDICQRGTSLTIQCQVDSQVTMMFWYRQQPGQSLTLIATANQGSEATYESGFVIDKFPISRPNLTFSTLTVSNMSPEDSSIYLCSVEAMETQYFGPGTRLLVL.

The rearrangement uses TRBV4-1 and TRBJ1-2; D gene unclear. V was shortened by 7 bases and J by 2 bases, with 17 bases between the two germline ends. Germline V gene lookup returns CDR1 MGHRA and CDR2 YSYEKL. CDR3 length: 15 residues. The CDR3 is CASNPQEGSNYGYTF. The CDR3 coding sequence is TGCGCCAGCAACCCCCAGGAGGGATCAAACTATGGCTACACCTTC.

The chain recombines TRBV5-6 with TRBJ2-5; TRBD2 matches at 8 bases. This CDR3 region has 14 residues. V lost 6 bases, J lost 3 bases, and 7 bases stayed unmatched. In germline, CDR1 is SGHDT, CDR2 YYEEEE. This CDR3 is CASNTPGGEETQYF. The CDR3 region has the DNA TGTGCCAGCAACACCCCCGGGGGGGAAGAGACCCAGTACTTC.

CDR3 region: CSVEDIRSTEAFF. The CDR3 bases are TGCAGCGTTGAAGATATTAGATCCACTGAAGCTTTCTTT. The rearrangement links TRBV29-1 to TRBJ1-1, with no clear D. CDR1 is SQVTM and CDR2 is ANQGSEA in the germline V gene. Trimming took off 0 bases at V and 4 bases at J, with 9 bases between the two ends. The CDR3 covers 13 residues.

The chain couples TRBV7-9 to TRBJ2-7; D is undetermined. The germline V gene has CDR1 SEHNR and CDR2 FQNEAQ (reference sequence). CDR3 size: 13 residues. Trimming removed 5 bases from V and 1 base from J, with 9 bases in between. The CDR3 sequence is CASSLDPSYEQYF. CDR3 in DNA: TGTGCCAGCAGCCTTGACCCGTCCTACGAGCAGTACTTC.

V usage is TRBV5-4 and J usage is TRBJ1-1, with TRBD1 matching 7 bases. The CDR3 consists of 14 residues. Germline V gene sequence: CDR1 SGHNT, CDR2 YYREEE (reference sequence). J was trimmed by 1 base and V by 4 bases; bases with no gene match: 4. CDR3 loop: CASSPDRWNTEAFF. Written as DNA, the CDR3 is TGTGCCAGCAGCCCGGACAGGTGGAACACTGAAGCTTTCTTT. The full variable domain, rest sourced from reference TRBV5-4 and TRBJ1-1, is ETGVTQSPTHLIKTRGQQVTLRCSSQSGHNTVSWYQQALGQGPQFIFQYYREEENGRGNFPPRFSGLQFPNYSSELNVNALELDDSALYLCASSPDRWNTEAFFGQGTRLTVV.

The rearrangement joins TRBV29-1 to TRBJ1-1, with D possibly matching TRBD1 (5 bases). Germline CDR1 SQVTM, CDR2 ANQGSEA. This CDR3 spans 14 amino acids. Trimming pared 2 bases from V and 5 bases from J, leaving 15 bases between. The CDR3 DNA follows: TGCAGCGTTGAAAACCAGGGTGAATATACTGAAGCTTTCTTT. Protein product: CSVENQGEYTEAFF.

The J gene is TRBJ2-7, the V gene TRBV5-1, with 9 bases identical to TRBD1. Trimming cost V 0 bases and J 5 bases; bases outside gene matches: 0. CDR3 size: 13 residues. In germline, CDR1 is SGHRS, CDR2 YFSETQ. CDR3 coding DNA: TGCGCCAGCAGCTTGGGGGACAGGGACGAGCAGTACTTC. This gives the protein CASSLGDRDEQYF.

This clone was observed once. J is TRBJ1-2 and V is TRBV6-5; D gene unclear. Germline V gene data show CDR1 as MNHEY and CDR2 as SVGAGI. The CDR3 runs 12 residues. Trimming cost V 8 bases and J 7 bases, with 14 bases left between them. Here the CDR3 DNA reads TGTGCCAGCCGTCAATTGGGAGGTGGCTACACCTTC. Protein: CASRQLGGGYTF.

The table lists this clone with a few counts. Here the CDR3 DNA reads TGTGCCAGCAGGACTAGCGGGGGCCGAGGCGGGGAGCTGTTTTTT. It yields the protein CASRTSGGRGGELFF. This chain joins TRBV6-5 and TRBJ2-2, with TRBD2 identical over 12 bases. V shed 6 bases, J shed 7 bases, and the junction held 6 bases outside the gene matches. CDR1 and CDR2 from the germline V gene are MNHEY and SVGAGI. The CDR3 runs to 15 residues.

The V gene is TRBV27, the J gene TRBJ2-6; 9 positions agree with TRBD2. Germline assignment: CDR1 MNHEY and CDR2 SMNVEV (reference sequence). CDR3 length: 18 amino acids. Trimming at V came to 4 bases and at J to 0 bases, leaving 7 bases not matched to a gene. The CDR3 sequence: CASSYLARGGSGANVLTF. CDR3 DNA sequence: TGTGCCAGCAGTTACCTCGCGCGGGGGGGCTCTGGGGCCAACGTCCTGACTTTC.

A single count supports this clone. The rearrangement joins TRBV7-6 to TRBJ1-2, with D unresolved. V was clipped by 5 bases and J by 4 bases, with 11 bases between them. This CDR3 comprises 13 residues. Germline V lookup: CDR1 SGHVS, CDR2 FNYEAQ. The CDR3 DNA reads TGTGCCAGCAGCGGGGTGGCAGCCTATGGCTACACCTTC. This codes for CASSGVAAYGYTF.